These 28 T cell receptor beta chains share one sample of origin, sequenced in a study of blood T cell repertoires in COVID-19. Here immunoSEQ multiplex PCR was the method, and the copy in TCRdb shows in-frame clones only, minus some. The table shows 60,000 to 90,000 clones, with roughly 84% occurring only once. The sequenced sample consisted of peripheral blood. All receptors come from a man over 45 with acute or convalescent COVID-19.

V is TRBV7-2 and J is TRBJ2-1, with 8 bases matching TRBD2. Germline CDR1 reads SGHTA; CDR2 reads FQGNSA. Trimming removed 8 bases from V and 4 bases from J; junction bases left unmatched: 7. The CDR3 length is 14 residues. CDR3 region: CASDPGGGYNEQFF. The CDR3, as DNA: TGTGCCAGCGATCCCGGGGGGGGTTACAATGAGCAGTTCTTC. Full variable domain (rest looked up from reference TRBV7-2 and TRBJ2-1): GAGVSQSPSNKVTEKGKDVELRCDPISGHTALYWYRQSLGQGLEFLIYFQGNSAPDKSGLPSDRFSAERTGGSVSTLTIQRTQQEDSAVYLCASDPGGGYNEQFFGPGTRLTVL.

This chain connects TRBV7-9 to TRBJ2-3; 11 nucleotides match TRBD2. CDR1 is SEHNR, CDR2 FQNEAQ, per germline (reference sequence). Trimming at V came to 3 bases and at J to 3 bases, leaving 5 bases not matched to a gene. The length of the CDR3 is 16 residues. This CDR3 is CASSFLAGGYTDTQYF. The CDR3 DNA is TGTGCCAGCAGCTTTCTAGCGGGGGGTTATACAGATACGCAGTATTTT.

Written as DNA, the CDR3 is TGTGCCAGCTCCGGACAGGGGGGTAGAGGTGAGCAGTTCTTC. It codes for CASSGQGGRGEQFF. V gene TRBV2 combines with J gene TRBJ2-1; 10 nucleotides align to TRBD1. J lost 9 bases, V lost 8 bases, and 10 bases had no gene match. In germline, CDR1 is SNHLY, CDR2 FYNNEI. The length of the CDR3 is 14 residues.

This clone has only one observation. J is TRBJ1-3 and V is TRBV11-2, with a tentative D call TRBD1 (5 bases). V gave up 4 bases and J gave up 3 bases, with 13 bases separating them. Germline CDR1 and CDR2: SGHAT and FQNNGV. This CDR3 is 15 amino acids long. The CDR3 region is CASSWPRQSGNTIYF. The CDR3 nucleotides read TGTGCCAGCAGCTGGCCCCGACAGAGTGGAAACACCATATATTTT.

The chain carries TRBV4-2 and TRBJ2-2, with D possibly TRBD2 on 7 matching bases. This CDR3 region has 16 residues. Looked up from germline, CDR1 is LGHNA and CDR2 is YNFKEQ. Trimming removed 1 base from V and 5 bases from J, with 14 bases in between. CDR3 loop: CASSQGGGGQTGELFF. The CDR3 region has the DNA TGTGCCAGCAGCCAAGGGGGCGGGGGCCAGACCGGGGAGCTGTTTTTT.

This clone was observed a single time. V and J are TRBV12-5 and TRBJ2-7, with 11 bases that match TRBD2. The trim removed 5 bases at V and 3 bases at J, leaving 6 bases unmatched. Germline V gene lookup returns CDR1 LGHNT and CDR2 FRNRAP. This CDR3 is 15 amino acids long. This chain's CDR3 is CASGQDSGGDYEQYF. CDR3 sequence (DNA): TGTGCTAGTGGTCAAGATAGCGGGGGGGACTACGAGCAGTACTTC.

The chain employs TRBV6-5 and TRBJ2-1; 7 bases align to TRBD1. The CDR3 loop spans 15 amino acids. V shed 4 bases and J 4 bases; nucleotides not matched to a gene: 7. CDR1 is MNHEY and CDR2 is SVGAGI in the germline V gene. CDR3 nucleotides: TGTGCCAGCAGTTCCCGGGACAGTAGATACAATGAGCAGTTCTTC. As protein: CASSSRDSRYNEQFF.

The rearrangement links TRBV5-1 to TRBJ1-1, with TRBD1 identical over 10 bases. CDR3 length: 15 residues. With V trimmed by 3 bases and J by 5 bases, 7 bases remained unmatched. The germline CDR1 and CDR2 sequences are SGHRS and YFSETQ. CDR3 sequence reads: CASSWGDRGRTEAFF. The CDR3 nucleotides are TGCGCCAGCAGCTGGGGGGACAGGGGACGTACTGAAGCTTTCTTT.

The J gene is TRBJ2-1, the V gene TRBV2; weak D call: TRBD2 (6 bases). CDR1 SNHLY and CDR2 FYNNEI come from the germline V gene. The CDR3 length is 13 residues. Trimming took 6 bases from V and 8 from J, leaving 14 bases between them. CDR3 sequence: CASRLEGRDEQFF. The CDR3 coding sequence is TGTGCCAGCAGGTTGGAGGGCCGCGATGAGCAGTTCTTC.

This clone occurred once. The chain uses TRBV27 and TRBJ1-2; 8 positions match TRBD1. This CDR3 has 16 amino acids. Germline-derived CDR1 and CDR2 are MNHEY and SMNVEV (reference sequence). V dropped 5 bases and J dropped 0; count of bases not matched to a gene: 8. CDR3 DNA sequence: TGTGCCAGCAGTCCCGGGACAGGACCAGCTAACTATGGCTACACCTTC. It is translated as CASSPGTGPANYGYTF.

The chain couples TRBV2 to TRBJ2-6; 7 nucleotides agree with TRBD1. Germline V CDR1 and CDR2: SNHLY, FYNNEI. V shed 6 bases and J 2 bases; nucleotides not matched to a gene: 4. This CDR3 spans 15 amino acids. The chain's CDR3 is CASSPDRAGANVLTF. In nucleotides, the CDR3 is TGTGCCAGCAGCCCAGACAGGGCTGGGGCCAACGTCCTGACTTTC.

This chain joins TRBV11-3 and TRBJ2-2; the match to TRBD2 covers 11 bases. The germline gives CDR1 SGHNT, CDR2 YENEEA. The J segment lost 1 base and the V segment lost 6 bases, leaving 4 bases of the junction unmatched. This CDR3 contains 16 residues. The CDR3, as DNA: TGTGCCAGCAGACATGGACTAGCGGGGAACACCGGGGAGCTGTTTTTT. Translated: CASRHGLAGNTGELFF. The entire variable domain, with the rest obtained from reference TRBV11-3 and TRBJ2-2, is as follows: EAGVVQSPRYKIIEKKQPVAFWCNPISGHNTLYWYLQNLGQGPELLIRYENEEAVDDSQLPKDRFSAERLKGVDSTLKIQPAELGDSAVYLCASRHGLAGNTGELFFGEGSRLTVL.

The V gene is TRBV28, the J gene TRBJ1-1; D remains unclear. Trimming took 3 bases from V and 6 from J, leaving 8 bases between them. Looked up from germline, CDR1 is MDHEN and CDR2 is SYDVKM. The CDR3 is 12 residues long. Here the CDR3 DNA reads TGTGCCAGCAGTTTCTTCCTCGCTGAAGCTTTCTTT. It translates to CASSFFLAEAFF. The full variable domain, with the rest looked up from reference TRBV28 and TRBJ1-1, is DVKVTQSSRYLVKRTGEKVFLECVQDMDHENMFWYRQDPGLGLRLIYFSYDVKMKEKGDIPEGYSVSREKKERFSLILESASTNQTSMYLCASSFFLAEAFFGQGTRLTVV.

The rearrangement joins TRBV4-1 to TRBJ2-7; TRBD2 matches 12 bases. With 2 bases clipped from V and 7 bases from J, the junction kept 9 bases outside the gene matches. Germline lookup yields CDR1 MGHRA and CDR2 YSYEKL. This CDR3 has 16 amino acids. The CDR3 DNA is TGCGCCAGCAGCCAAACCAGACTAGCGGGGGAAGGGGAGCAGTACTTC. As protein: CASSQTRLAGEGEQYF.

The chain recombines TRBV3-1 (or the pseudogene TRBV3-2) with TRBJ2-7; 7 bases are a match to TRBD1. The CDR3 runs to 15 residues. V dropped 6 bases and J dropped 1; count of bases not matched to a gene: 9. From germline, CDR1 is LGHDT and CDR2 YNNKEL (reference sequence). The CDR3 coding sequence is TGTGCCAGCAGTCCTTCCGGGACAGCGTCCTACGAGCAGTACTTC. Translating it yields CASSPSGTASYEQYF.

The CDR3 protein is CASSPRNLRNTEAFF. CDR3 bases: TGTGCCAGCAGCCCCCGAAATTTGCGTAACACTGAAGCTTTCTTT. V is TRBV11-3 and J is TRBJ1-1; D unresolved. Per the germline V gene, CDR1 is SGHNT and CDR2 is YENEEA. This CDR3 contains 15 residues. Trimming removed 5 bases from V and 2 bases from J, with 15 bases in between.

V usage is TRBV6-2 or TRBV6-3 and J usage is TRBJ2-1, with 10 nucleotides matching TRBD2. The CDR3 runs to 15 residues. CDR1 and CDR2 (germline): MNHEY, SVGEGT. The V gene end was trimmed by 2 bases and the J gene end by 7 bases; junction bases not matched to a gene: 5. The CDR3 loop reads CASSYPSGRGNEQFF. CDR3 DNA sequence: TGTGCCAGCAGTTACCCTAGCGGGAGAGGGAATGAGCAGTTCTTC.

The table lists this clone with a count of one. The CDR3 reads CASSLAGHREETQYF. The CDR3 region has the DNA TGCGCCAGCAGCTTGGCCGGGCACAGGGAAGAGACCCAGTACTTC. The chain recombines TRBV5-1 with TRBJ2-5, with D maybe TRBD1 (6 bases). Trimming cost V 0 bases and J 3 bases, with 12 bases left between them. Germline CDR1 and CDR2: SGHRS and YFSETQ. The CDR3 covers 15 residues.

This chain connects TRBV7-9 to TRBJ2-2; 10 nucleotides line up with TRBD1. Per the germline V gene, CDR1 is SEHNR and CDR2 is FQNEAQ (reference sequence). The CDR3 extends over 17 amino acids. V was pared by 11 bases and J by 2 bases, with 14 bases of the junction left unmatched. The CDR3 sequence: CAFLEPETGGNTGELFF. The CDR3 DNA sequence: TGTGCCTTTCTGGAACCGGAGACAGGGGGCAACACCGGGGAGCTGTTTTTT.

This rearrangement joins TRBV5-5 to TRBJ2-1; 10 bases are a match to TRBD1. The J segment lost 7 bases and the V segment lost 6 bases, leaving 7 bases of the junction unmatched. Looked up from germline, CDR1 is SGHKS and CDR2 is YYEKEE (reference sequence). The CDR3 loop spans 14 amino acids. CDR3 in amino acids: CASTTGQGSNEQFF. In DNA form, the CDR3 reads TGTGCCAGCACCACGGGACAGGGGAGTAATGAGCAGTTCTTC.

This chain joins TRBV6-5 and TRBJ2-3; TRBD1 agrees at 7 bases. With 5 bases clipped from V and 6 bases from J, the junction kept 11 bases outside the gene matches. The CDR3 is 15 residues long. Looked up from germline, CDR1 is MNHEY and CDR2 is SVGAGI. The CDR3: CASSRTGQPWDTQYF. The CDR3 nucleotides are TGTGCCAGCAGTCGCACGGGACAGCCTTGGGATACGCAGTATTTT.

The chain recombines TRBV2 with TRBJ1-4, with TRBD1 matching over 9 bases. Germline V lookup: CDR1 SNHLY, CDR2 FYNNEI. This CDR3 has 16 residues. J was trimmed by 0 bases and V by 7 bases; bases with no gene match: 6. In DNA form, the CDR3 reads TGTGCCAGCATAAAGGACAGGGGCGCAACTAATGAAAAACTGTTTTTT. Translated: CASIKDRGATNEKLFF. The full variable domain, with the rest looked up from reference TRBV2 and TRBJ1-4, is EPEVTQTPSHQVTQMGQEVILRCVPISNHLYFYWYRQILGQKVEFLVSFYNNEISEKSEIFDDQFSVERPDGSNFTLKIRSTKLEDSAMYFCASIKDRGATNEKLFFGSGTQLSVL.

The rearrangement uses TRBV28 and TRBJ2-2, with 7 bases aligning to TRBD2. V gave up 3 bases and J gave up 1 base; unmatched junction bases: 8. The germline gives CDR1 MDHEN, CDR2 SYDVKM. The length of the CDR3 is 17 residues. CDR3 nucleotide sequence: TGTGCCAGCAGTTTCAGTCTTGGGAGGGGGAACACCGGGGAGCTGTTTTTT. Translated: CASSFSLGRGNTGELFF.

The V and J genes are TRBV29-1 and TRBJ1-5; 11 nucleotides align to TRBD1. This CDR3 spans 14 amino acids. CDR1 and CDR2 from the germline V gene are SQVTM and ANQGSEA. V was pared by 6 bases and J by 6 bases, with 7 bases of the junction left unmatched. CDR3 protein: CSVGTGGLGQPQHF. In nucleotides, the CDR3 is TGCAGCGTCGGGACAGGGGGATTGGGTCAGCCCCAGCATTTT.

The chain uses TRBV6-5 and TRBJ1-5; D ambiguous. The germline gives CDR1 MNHEY, CDR2 SVGAGI. This CDR3 is built from 16 residues. Trimming cost V 4 bases and J 3 bases, with 16 bases left between them. CDR3 in amino acids: CASSSRVGGFNQPQHF. The CDR3 DNA reads as TGTGCCAGCAGTTCACGGGTGGGAGGGTTCAATCAGCCCCAGCATTTT.

The chain combines TRBV7-6 with TRBJ2-1, with TRBD2 matching 10 bases. Germline V gene sequence: CDR1 SGHVS, CDR2 FNYEAQ. Germline trimming cut 5 bases from V and 9 bases from J; bases unmatched to any gene: 10. The CDR3 length is 15 residues. Here the CDR3 reads CASSAASGSDTEQFF. CDR3 in DNA: TGTGCCAGCAGCGCAGCTAGCGGGAGTGACACTGAGCAGTTCTTC.

V is TRBV9 and J is TRBJ1-2; D may be TRBD1 (6 bases). The V gene lost 4 bases and the J gene lost 5 bases, with 15 bases spanning the gap. The CDR3 consists of 14 residues. CDR1 and CDR2 from the germline V gene are SGDLS and YYNGEE. The CDR3 DNA follows: TGTGCCAGCAGCACGGACAGCCTCGGGTATGGCTACACCTTC. This codes for CASSTDSLGYGYTF. Full variable domain (rest looked up from reference TRBV9 and TRBJ1-2): DSGVTQTPKHLITATGQRVTLRCSPRSGDLSVYWYQQSLDQGLQFLIQYYNGEERAKGNILERFSAQQFPDLHSELNLSSLELGDSALYFCASSTDSLGYGYTFGSGTRLTVV.

This chain uses TRBV3-1 (or the pseudogene TRBV3-2) with TRBJ2-1; 7 bases agree with TRBD2. CDR3 length equals 16 residues. Germline V gives CDR1 LGHDT, CDR2 YNNKEL (reference sequence). With V trimmed by 1 base and J by 15 bases, 18 bases remained unmatched. The CDR3 coding sequence is TGTGCCAGCAGCCAAGCAGAGACTAGCTCCGTGGGCACTGTGTTCTTC. This sequence encodes CASSQAETSSVGTVFF.